These T cell receptor beta chains were read from a single sample in a study of CD8+ T cells in alopecia areata. Profiling relied on immunoSEQ multiplex PCR, and the TCRdb table lists in-frame clones only, not all of them. The sample lists tens of thousands of clones; about three quarters were seen once. Material: CD8+ T cells sorted from blood, obtained at approximately week 44, from a patient treated with tofacitinib. These receptors were obtained from a human donor with alopecia areata. CDR3s include the opening cysteine and the closing phenylalanine or tryptophan. A D gene is named only where the DNA matches it firmly. Expanded clones are given a class, and other clones once, few, many or no size at all.

V gene,J gene,CDR3 length,clone size,D gene,CDR3 DNA,CDR3 protein
TRBV9,TRBJ1-1,14,-,-,TGTGCCAGCAGCGTAGGAGACCTAGGGGATGAAGCTTTCTTT,CASSVGDLGDEAFF
TRBV4-3,TRBJ1-6,16,-,-,TGCGCCAGCAGCTCAGACGAGATATACTTTAATTCACCCCTCCACTTT,CASSSDEIYFNSPLHF
TRBV4-1,TRBJ1-2,17,-,TRBD1,TGCGCCAGCAGCCAAGTCCTACAGGGGGATAAGGAGAGTGGCTACACCTTC,CASSQVLQGDKESGYTF
TRBV27,TRBJ2-3,16,-,TRBD2,TGTGCCAGCAGTCCCATAGCGGGGGGGGAACCAGATACGCAGTATTTT,CASSPIAGGEPDTQYF
TRBV23-1,TRBJ2-3,15,-,TRBD1,TGCGCCAGCAGTCAAGCAGGGGGACGCACAGATACGCAGTATTTT,CASSQAGGRTDTQYF
TRBV25-1,TRBJ1-1,13,few,-,TGTGCCAGCAGTTGGGGAGGGAACACTGAAGCTTTCTTT,CASSWGGNTEAFF
TRBV19,TRBJ2-4,13,-,-,TGTGCCAGTAGTATGGCAGGGGACGTCATTCAGTACTTC,CASSMAGDVIQYF
TRBV27,TRBJ2-3,13,-,-,TGTGCCAGCACCGAGACCGAAGGTCATACGCAGTATTTT,CASTETEGHTQYF
TRBV2,TRBJ2-3,17,-,-,TGTGCCAGCAGTGAAGCTAGGCCAGAAACTAGCACAGATACGCAGTATTTT,CASSEARPETSTDTQYF
TRBV4-3,TRBJ1-6,13,once,-,TGCGCCAGCAGCCAAGGAGGAAGTACACCCCTCCACTTT,CASSQGGSTPLHF
TRBV25-1,TRBJ1-1,13,-,TRBD1,TGTGCCAGCAGTACAGGGGGCTTGGCTGAAGCTTTCTTT,CASSTGGLAEAFF
TRBV2,TRBJ2-3,17,-,TRBD2,TGTGCCAGCAGTGGAAAAGCGGGGGTGGCTAGCACAGATACGCAGTATTTT,CASSGKAGVASTDTQYF
TRBV30,TRBJ1-2,13,-,-,TGTGCCTGGAGCCGACAGGAAAAAAATGGCTACACCTTC,CAWSRQEKNGYTF
TRBV29-1,TRBJ1-2,13,-,TRBD1,TGCAGCGTTATTTTGGACAGGGCCAGAGGCTACACCTTC,CSVILDRARGYTF
TRBV19,TRBJ2-3,13,-,-,TGTGCCAGTAGTGTACAGGTGGGAGATACGCAGTATTTT,CASSVQVGDTQYF
TRBV6-6,TRBJ2-7,11,-,-,TGTGCCAGCAGTTATAGGTACGAGCAGTACTTC,CASSYRYEQYF
TRBV6-5,TRBJ1-2,12,-,-,TGTGCCAGCAGTCCCTCGGGGCATGGCTACACCTTC,CASSPSGHGYTF
TRBV13,TRBJ2-5,17,-,-,TGTGCCAGCAGCCCAGAACGTGGAGGGGGTCCTCCCGAGACCCAGTACTTC,CASSPERGGGPPETQYF
TRBV27,TRBJ2-7,18,-,-,TGTGCCAGCAGTTCCCTGGGTAGCGGTGGTATCTACGCCTACGAGCAGTACTTC,CASSSLGSGGIYAYEQYF
TRBV7-2,TRBJ1-5,17,-,-,TGTGCCAGCAGCTTAGGAACTCAGGGGTCCCCTAATCAGCCCCAGCATTTT,CASSLGTQGSPNQPQHF
TRBV5-1,TRBJ2-1,16,-,TRBD1,TGCGCCAGCAGCCCCTGGACAGGGGGCAGCTACAATGAGCAGTTCTTC,CASSPWTGGSYNEQFF
TRBV27,TRBJ1-2,13,-,-,TGTGCCAGCAGTCTCTTAAAGGACAGCGGCTACACCTTC,CASSLLKDSGYTF
TRBV5-1,TRBJ1-1,15,-,-,TGCGCCAGCAGCCCCTACAGTATAGGCGAGACTGAAGCTTTCTTT,CASSPYSIGETEAFF
TRBV7-2,TRBJ2-7,14,-,-,TGTGCCAGCAGTCCGGCCACCCCGCCCTACGAGCAGTACTTC,CASSPATPPYEQYF
TRBV7-2,TRBJ1-2,13,-,TRBD1,TGTGCCACACCAAGGGGGCGCGACTATGGCTACACCTTC,CATPRGRDYGYTF
TRBV7-8,TRBJ1-5,14,-,-,TGTGCCAGCAGCTTAAAGGTTTCAAATCAGCCCCAGCATTTT,CASSLKVSNQPQHF
TRBV27,TRBJ1-1,18,-,-,TGTGCCAGCAGTTTATATTCTGAAGGGGGGGGAAAGGACACTGAAGCTTTCTTT,CASSLYSEGGGKDTEAFF
TRBV29-1,TRBJ2-5,13,few,-,TGCAGCGTTGACCAGCCTAGCACGGAGACCCAGTACTTC,CSVDQPSTETQYF
TRBV4-3,TRBJ2-1,15,-,TRBD2,TGCGCCAGTAGCGGGGGCCGCGTCTTACACAATGAGCAGTTCTTC,CASSGGRVLHNEQFF